The 17 T cell receptor beta chains given below trace back to one sample, sequenced in a study of graft-versus-host responses after intestinal transplantation. Antigens of these TCRs are unknown. The repertoire was sequenced with immunoSEQ multiplex PCR; TCRdb's copy has only in-frame clones and lacks some. The sample has around 110,000 clones; less than 95% are singletons. Specimen: unstimulated CD4+ T cells sorted from spleen or lymph node cells, collected before intestinal transplant. These receptors all stem from a human donor who received an intestinal transplant.

As for this clone: The same CDR3 is also encoded by other DNA sequences in this sample. CDR3 region: CASSVASGTDTQYF. CDR3 nucleotides: TGTGCCAGCAGCGTAGCCAGCGGCACAGATACGCAGTATTTT. The V gene is TRBV9, the J gene TRBJ2-3; D unclear. The V end lost 0 bases, the J end lost 1 base, and 6 bases lay between the germline ends. CDR1 SGDLS and CDR2 YYNGEE come from the germline V gene. The CDR3 has 14 amino acids.

A single count supports this clone. V is TRBV6-1 and J is TRBJ1-6; 7 positions agree with TRBD1. V gave up 6 bases and J gave up 0 bases; unmatched junction bases: 2. Germline V gives CDR1 MNHNS, CDR2 SASEGT. There are 15 residues in the CDR3. For the CDR3, the DNA is TGTGCCAGCAGCCGGGACAGCTCCTATAATTCACCCCTCCACTTT. Residues: CASSRDSSYNSPLHF.

CDR3 sequence: CASSPRGAGAKNIQYF. In DNA form, the CDR3 reads TGTGCCAGCAGTCCCCGGGGGGCGGGGGCCAAAAACATTCAGTACTTC. J is TRBJ2-4 and V is TRBV6-6; weak D call: TRBD2 (7 bases). This CDR3 contains 16 residues. Trimming cost V 5 bases and J 1 base, with 15 bases left between them. Germline assignment: CDR1 MNHNY and CDR2 SVGAGI (reference sequence).

The chain has TRBV30 and TRBJ2-7, with a weak D call TRBD2 (6 bases). Germline V gene sequence: CDR1 GTSNPN, CDR2 SVGIG (reference sequence). V shed 3 bases and J shed 4 bases, with 13 bases lying between them. The CDR3 covers 13 residues. Here the CDR3 reads CAWSRGIWYEQYF. The DNA for the CDR3 is TGTGCCTGGAGCCGGGGGATTTGGTACGAGCAGTACTTC.

The chain links TRBV11-2 to TRBJ2-1; 10 nucleotides match TRBD2. The CDR3 has 19 amino acids. Germline CDR1 SGHAT, CDR2 FQNNGV. V gave up 5 bases and J gave up 6 bases; unmatched junction bases: 19. Here the CDR3 reads CASSRGARTSGSPRNEQFF. For the CDR3, the DNA is TGTGCCAGCAGCCGGGGGGCGCGGACTAGCGGATCCCCCCGCAATGAGCAGTTCTTC.

The chain recombines TRBV5-1 with TRBJ2-7, with D perhaps TRBD2 (6 bases). This CDR3 has 15 residues. Germline values: CDR1 SGHRS, CDR2 YFSETQ. Trimming stripped 0 bases from V and 7 bases from J, with 17 bases between. Written as DNA, the CDR3 is TGCGCCAGCAGCTTGGGCGGCGGGGCACTCGCGGAGCAGTACTTC. Translated: CASSLGGGALAEQYF. Full variable domain (rest looked up from reference TRBV5-1 and TRBJ2-7): KAGVTQTPRYLIKTRGQQVTLSCSPISGHRSVSWYQQTPGQGLQFLFEYFSETQRNKGNFPGRFSGRQFSNSRSEMNVSTLELGDSALYLCASSLGGGALAEQYFGPGTRLTVT.

The chain couples TRBV9 to TRBJ2-6; 8 bases agree with TRBD1. CDR3 size: 18 residues. Germline V gene sequence: CDR1 SGDLS, CDR2 YYNGEE. V was pared by 4 bases and J by 2 bases, with 11 bases of the junction left unmatched. The CDR3 region has the DNA TGTGCCAGCAGCCCCGACCAGGGGGCCGGGGCTGGGGCCAACGTCCTGACTTTC. It translates to CASSPDQGAGAGANVLTF. The entire variable domain, with the rest obtained from reference TRBV9 and TRBJ2-6, is as follows: DSGVTQTPKHLITATGQRVTLRCSPRSGDLSVYWYQQSLDQGLQFLIQYYNGEERAKGNILERFSAQQFPDLHSELNLSSLELGDSALYFCASSPDQGAGAGANVLTFGAGSRLTVL.

The chain recombines TRBV6-1 with TRBJ1-4; D remains ambiguous. Germline CDR1 and CDR2: MNHNS and SASEGT. V was cut by 6 bases and J by 8 bases, with 16 bases left in between. The CDR3 contains 14 residues. DNA for the CDR3: TGTGCCAGCAGCCCCGCCGGAGAGCCGGAAAAACTGTTTTTT. Its protein product is CASSPAGEPEKLFF.

The chain has TRBV5-1 and TRBJ2-1; D remains unclear. Germline CDR1 and CDR2: SGHRS and YFSETQ. V lost 0 bases, J lost 3 bases, and 13 bases lay in between. This CDR3 is 16 amino acids long. CDR3 in amino acids: CASSLELAVSYNEQFF. Here the CDR3 DNA reads TGCGCCAGCAGCTTGGAGTTAGCAGTTAGCTACAATGAGCAGTTCTTC.

The rearrangement joins TRBV5-6 to TRBJ2-3; 8 bases align to TRBD1. The CDR3 spans 17 residues. V was pared by 0 bases and J by 4 bases, with 10 bases of the junction left unmatched. Germline V gives CDR1 SGHDT, CDR2 YYEEEE. The CDR3 loop is CASSLGGTGRGADTQYF. CDR3 bases: TGTGCCAGCAGCTTGGGGGGGACAGGTCGAGGTGCAGATACGCAGTATTTT.

The J gene is TRBJ1-1, the V gene TRBV20-1, with D possibly matching TRBD1 (6 bases). CDR1 is DFQATT and CDR2 is SNEGSKA in the germline V gene (reference sequence). V lost 6 bases to trimming and J lost 7 bases, with 12 bases between them. The CDR3 is 11 residues long. DNA of the CDR3: TGCAGTGCCATCCAGGGGAGTGAAGCTTTCTTT. Translated, it gives CSAIQGSEAFF.

This sequence joins TRBV2 and TRBJ2-3, with 7 bases lining up with TRBD2. From germline, CDR1 is SNHLY and CDR2 FYNNEI. Germline trimming cut 6 bases from V and 1 base from J; bases unmatched to any gene: 10. This CDR3 is built from 16 residues. The CDR3 is CASRAFGLAGTDTQYF. As DNA, the CDR3 is TGTGCCAGCAGAGCGTTTGGGCTAGCGGGCACAGATACGCAGTATTTT.

The chain employs TRBV2 and TRBJ2-1, with a tentative D call TRBD2 (6 bases). The CDR3 loop spans 17 amino acids. Germline V gene sequence: CDR1 SNHLY, CDR2 FYNNEI. V was trimmed by 9 bases and J by 0 bases, leaving 21 bases between them. DNA of the CDR3: TGTGCCAGTACTGTCAAAAAATCGGGAGACTCCTACAATGAGCAGTTCTTC. It translates to CASTVKKSGDSYNEQFF.

The V call is TRBV6-6, the J call TRBJ2-3; D remains unclear. This CDR3 is 11 amino acids long. Germline-derived CDR1 and CDR2 are MNHNY and SVGAGI (reference sequence). The V end was cut by 4 bases, the J end by 6 bases, with 5 bases between. DNA of the CDR3: TGTGCCAGCAGTTTGGCTGATACGCAGTATTTT. This gives the protein CASSLADTQYF.

This clone was seen only once. The chain links TRBV5-6 to TRBJ2-7, with D possibly TRBD2 on 6 matching bases. CDR3 size: 16 residues. V lost 3 bases to trimming and J lost 0 bases, with 16 bases between them. Per germline, CDR1 SGHDT and CDR2 YYEEEE. The CDR3 reads CASSSRDSRSSYEQYF. CDR3 DNA sequence: TGTGCCAGCAGCTCCCGGGACTCAAGGAGCTCCTACGAGCAGTACTTC.

This clone was counted a few times. The V and J genes are TRBV6-1 and TRBJ2-7; the match to TRBD2 covers 11 bases. Germline CDR1 reads MNHNS; CDR2 reads SASEGT. Unmatched junction bases numbered 5, after V lost 5 bases and J lost 2 bases. The CDR3 has 15 amino acids. The CDR3 nucleotides are TGTGCCAGCAGTACTCGACTAGCGGGGCCCTACGAGCAGTACTTC. Protein: CASSTRLAGPYEQYF.

The chain joins TRBV19 to TRBJ1-4; D unclear. Germline values: CDR1 LNHDA, CDR2 SQIVND (reference sequence). The CDR3 runs 14 residues. The germline V and J ends were trimmed by 5 bases and 7 bases, with 14 bases remaining between them. This CDR3 reads CASSPGEGGEKLFF. The CDR3 coding sequence is TGTGCCAGTAGTCCCGGGGAGGGAGGTGAAAAACTGTTTTTT. The whole variable domain, filled in from reference TRBV19 and TRBJ1-4, reads DGGITQSPKYLFRKEGQNVTLSCEQNLNHDAMYWYRQDPGQGLRLIYYSQIVNDFQKGDIAEGYSVSREKKESFPLTVTSAQKNPTAFYLCASSPGEGGEKLFFGSGTQLSVL.